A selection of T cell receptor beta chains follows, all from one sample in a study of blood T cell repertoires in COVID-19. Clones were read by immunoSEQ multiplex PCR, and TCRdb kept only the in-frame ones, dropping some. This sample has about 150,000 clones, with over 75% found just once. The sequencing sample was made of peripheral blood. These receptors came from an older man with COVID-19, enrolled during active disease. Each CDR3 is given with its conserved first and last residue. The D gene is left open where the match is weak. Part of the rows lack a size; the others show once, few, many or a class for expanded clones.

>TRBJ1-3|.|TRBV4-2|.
TGTGCCAGCAGACCTCCGGGATTGAGTGGAAACACCATATATTTT
CASRPPGLSGNTIYF
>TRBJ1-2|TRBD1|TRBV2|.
TGTGCCAGCAGCGCCGGGACAGGGGGTAACTATGGCTACACCTTC
CASSAGTGGNYGYTF
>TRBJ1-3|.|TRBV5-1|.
TGCGCCAGCAGCTCCGGGACTGCGCGGAACACCATATATTTT
CASSSGTARNTIYF
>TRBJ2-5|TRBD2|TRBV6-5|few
TGTGCCAGCAATAAACAGCGGGGACAAGAGACCCAGTACTTC
CASNKQRGQETQYF
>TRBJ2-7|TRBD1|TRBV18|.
TGTGCCAGCTCACCTGTGGACAGGGCGTACGAGCAGTACTTC
CASSPVDRAYEQYF
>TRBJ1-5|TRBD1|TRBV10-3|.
TGTGCCATCAGTGACACGGGACAGTTCCTGTATAGCAATCAGCCCCAGCATTTT
CAISDTGQFLYSNQPQHF
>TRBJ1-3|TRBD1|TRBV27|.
TGTGCCAGCAGTAGGGGGCGGGAAGGAAACACCATATATTTT
CASSRGREGNTIYF
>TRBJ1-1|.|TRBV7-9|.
TGTGCCAGCAGCTTGCAGGGCCCGAACACTGAAGCTTTCTTT
CASSLQGPNTEAFF
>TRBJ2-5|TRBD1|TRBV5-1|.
TGCGCCAGCAGCTTGGAGGTTCCGGGACAGGGGTCTCACGAGACCCAGTACTTC
CASSLEVPGQGSHETQYF
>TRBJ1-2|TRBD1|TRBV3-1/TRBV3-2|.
TGTGCCAGCAGCCAAACGGACAGGGTTGACTATGGCTACACCTTC
CASSQTDRVDYGYTF
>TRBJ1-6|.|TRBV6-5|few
TGTGCCAGCAGTTATGCCCTGAGTTCACCCCTCCACTTT
CASSYALSSPLHF